This T cell receptor (beta chain) was identified during a study of blood T cell repertoires in COVID-19. Germline trimming cut 6 bases from V and 4 bases from J; bases unmatched to any gene: 7. The CDR3 is made up of 14 amino acids. Germline CDR1 is MDHEN and CDR2 is SYDVKM. The repertoire was sequenced with immunoSEQ multiplex PCR; TCRdb's copy has only in-frame clones and lacks some. Of fewer than 300,000 clones in the sample, roughly four fifths were seen once. This chain connects TRBV28 to TRBJ2-5, with TRBD1 identical over 8 bases. The clonotype originates from a woman aged 45 to 65 who had recovered from COVID-19. Sequencing was performed on peripheral blood. CDR3 in DNA: TGTGCCAGCAGGATTACAGGGGGGAGAGAGACCCAGTACTTC. Protein product: CASRITGGRETQYF.